The 14 T cell receptor beta chains below were found in one sample sequenced in a study of blood T cell repertoires in COVID-19 (dated by TCRdb to the early 2020s). The library was prepared using the immunoSEQ multiplex PCR assay. TCRdb's version of the immuneACCESS table is confined to in-frame rearrangements and falls short of the full clone set. An unresolved V gene accounts for under half of the shortfall where checked; the remainder is of unknown origin. Across this sample there are tens of thousands of clones, with less than 85% seen only once. The top ten clones comprise 9.5% to 12% of the sample. What was sequenced was peripheral blood. The receptors derive from a human donor in a cohort sampled during active COVID-19.

V is TRBV19 and J is TRBJ1-1; D unclear. V gave up 6 bases and J gave up 3 bases, with 5 bases separating them. CDR3 length equals 11 residues. CDR1 LNHDA and CDR2 SQIVND come from the germline V gene (reference sequence). This CDR3 is CASRDYTEAFF. In nucleotides, the CDR3 is TGTGCCAGTAGGGACTACACTGAAGCTTTCTTT.

J is TRBJ1-4 and V is TRBV4-3; the match to TRBD1 covers 12 bases. Germline V gives CDR1 LGHNA, CDR2 YSLEER. Trimming cost V 3 bases and J 10 bases; bases outside gene matches: 15. CDR3 size: 18 residues. The CDR3 DNA sequence: TGCGCCAGCAGCCAGGACTTTTACCGGGACAGGGGGCCAGGAAAACTGTTTTTT. Protein: CASSQDFYRDRGPGKLFF.

The chain recombines TRBV15 with TRBJ1-2, with 7 bases fitting TRBD1. The junction had 2 bases not matched to a gene; V was cut back by 0 bases and J by 4 bases. The CDR3 has 14 amino acids. In germline, CDR1 is LNHNV, CDR2 YYDKDF (reference sequence). In DNA, the CDR3 is TGTGCCACCAGCAGAGAACAGGGGCCCTATGGCTACACCTTC. Protein: CATSREQGPYGYTF. Combining the CDR3 with reference TRBV15 and TRBJ1-2 gives the whole variable domain DAMVIQNPRYQVTQFGKPVTLSCSQTLNHNVMYWYQQKSSQAPKLLFHYYDKDFNNEADTPDNFQSRRPNTSFCFLDIRSPGLGDTAMYLCATSREQGPYGYTFGSGTRLTVV.

This chain joins TRBV11-1 and TRBJ2-5, with TRBD2 matching over 9 bases. The trim removed 5 bases at V and 4 bases at J, leaving 11 bases unmatched. This CDR3 has 16 residues. Germline V CDR1 and CDR2: SGHAT, FQDESV (reference sequence). The CDR3 loop reads CASSPPWAGGGETQYF. The CDR3 coding sequence is TGTGCCAGCAGCCCGCCCTGGGCGGGAGGGGGAGAGACCCAGTACTTC.

The chain links TRBV27 to TRBJ2-3; maybe TRBD1 (6 bases). Germline V gene sequence: CDR1 MNHEY, CDR2 SMNVEV (reference sequence). The CDR3 is 13 residues long. Trimming removed 1 base at V and 10 bases at J, with 12 bases between. CDR3 in DNA: TGTGCCAGCAGTTTATTCCAGAGGGGGTCGCAGTATTTT. Translated, it gives CASSLFQRGSQYF.

This chain links TRBV19 with TRBJ1-1; perhaps TRBD1 as D (5 bases). Trimming took off 5 bases at V and 0 bases at J, with 13 bases between the two ends. Germline V gene sequence: CDR1 LNHDA, CDR2 SQIVND (reference sequence). The CDR3 runs to 15 residues. The CDR3 nucleotides are TGTGCCAGTAGTTCTCCAGGGCCGGTGAACACTGAAGCTTTCTTT. Translated, it gives CASSSPGPVNTEAFF.

This clone was observed a handful of times. V gene TRBV2 combines with J gene TRBJ1-1; unclear D gene. The germline V gene encodes CDR1 SNHLY and CDR2 FYNNEI. The V end lost 7 bases, the J end lost 7 bases, and 10 bases lay between the germline ends. This CDR3 has 11 amino acids. The CDR3 nucleotides read TGTGCCAGCACGGCCCGGGATGAAGCTTTCTTT. This encodes CASTARDEAFF.

The V gene is TRBV5-1, the J gene TRBJ2-7; 9 nucleotides agree with TRBD2. V lost 6 bases to trimming and J lost 4 bases; unmatched junction nucleotides: 8. The CDR3 is 14 residues long. Germline-derived CDR1 and CDR2 are SGHRS and YFSETQ. The CDR3 sequence: CASTSGAGGYEQYF. The CDR3 nucleotides read TGCGCCAGCACCTCGGGAGCGGGAGGATACGAGCAGTACTTC.

The chain links TRBV5-1 to TRBJ2-7; tentative D call: TRBD1 (6 bases). Germline V gives CDR1 SGHRS, CDR2 YFSETQ. CDR3 length: 14 amino acids. V dropped 0 bases and J dropped 6 bases, with 13 bases sitting between them. The DNA for the CDR3 is TGCGCCAGCAGCTTGGGCAGGGGTATCTTCGAGCAGTACTTC. Its translation is CASSLGRGIFEQYF.

V is TRBV3-1 (or the pseudogene TRBV3-2) and J is TRBJ1-4; tentatively, D is TRBD1 (6 bases). The CDR3 sequence is 14 residues long. Per germline, CDR1 LGHDT and CDR2 YNNKEL (reference sequence). Trimming stripped 4 bases from V and 0 bases from J, with 6 bases between. CDR3 nucleotide sequence: TGTGCCAGCAGCCCAGGGGCAACTAATGAAAAACTGTTTTTT. Translating gives CASSPGATNEKLFF.

The chain is built from TRBV7-2 and TRBJ2-2; 7 positions agree with TRBD1. V dropped 3 bases and J dropped 1; count of bases not matched to a gene: 2. Germline CDR1 is SGHTA and CDR2 is FQGNSA. The CDR3 has 15 amino acids. CDR3 in amino acids: CASSLTGRNTGELFF. Written as DNA, the CDR3 is TGTGCCAGCAGCTTGACAGGGCGGAACACCGGGGAGCTGTTTTTT.

V is TRBV30 and J is TRBJ2-3, with 11 bases aligning to TRBD2. Per germline, CDR1 GTSNPN and CDR2 SVGIG (reference sequence). The junction had 6 bases not matched to a gene; V was cut back by 5 bases and J by 5 bases. The CDR3 covers 14 residues. CDR3 amino acids: CAWSRLAGGDTQYF. DNA of the CDR3: TGTGCCTGGTCTCGTCTAGCGGGGGGAGATACGCAGTATTTT.

The V gene is TRBV10-1, the J gene TRBJ2-7; 10 bases match TRBD1. V lost 3 bases, J lost 2 bases, and 4 bases stayed unmatched. Germline V CDR1 and CDR2: WNHNN, SYGVQD (reference sequence). This CDR3 spans 15 amino acids. The CDR3 spells CASSERTGGTYEQYF. The CDR3 DNA is TGCGCCAGCAGTGAAAGGACAGGGGGTACCTACGAGCAGTACTTC.

The chain carries TRBV28 and TRBJ2-5, with TRBD2 matching 10 bases. This CDR3 has 17 amino acids. CDR1 and CDR2 from the germline V gene are MDHEN and SYDVKM. The junction had 8 bases not matched to a gene; V was cut back by 4 bases and J by 0 bases. The CDR3 region has the DNA TGTGCCAGCAGTTACGCCTCTAGCGGGAGAAACCAAGAGACCCAGTACTTC. Its translation is CASSYASSGRNQETQYF.